This T cell receptor beta chain stems from a study of STAT5B mutations in CD4+ large granular lymphocyte leukemia. Study conclusions and caveats: Main leukemic clonotypes were patient-specific, but 20% to 25% appeared at low frequency elsewhere.

The survey-level immunoSEQ assay was used. Sequencing was performed with immunoSEQ multiplex PCR; in TCRdb, only in-frame clones are kept and a portion is missing. The data hold around 28,000 clones, with less than 80% observed a single time. Trimming left V 1 base short and J 0 bases short, with 10 bases between. The CDR3 runs to 17 residues. The germline V gene encodes CDR1 MNHEY and CDR2 SMNVEV (reference sequence). In the case of this clone: Antigen unknown.

Buffy coats from healthy blood donors served as controls. Sequenced input: CD4+ T cells from blood buffy coats. The clonotype was recovered from a human donor in good health. The V gene is TRBV27, the J gene TRBJ2-6; D remains unclear. The CDR3 loop reads CASSLFTPRSGANVLTF. The CDR3 DNA is TGTGCCAGCAGTTTATTCACACCACGCTCTGGGGCCAACGTCCTGACTTTC.